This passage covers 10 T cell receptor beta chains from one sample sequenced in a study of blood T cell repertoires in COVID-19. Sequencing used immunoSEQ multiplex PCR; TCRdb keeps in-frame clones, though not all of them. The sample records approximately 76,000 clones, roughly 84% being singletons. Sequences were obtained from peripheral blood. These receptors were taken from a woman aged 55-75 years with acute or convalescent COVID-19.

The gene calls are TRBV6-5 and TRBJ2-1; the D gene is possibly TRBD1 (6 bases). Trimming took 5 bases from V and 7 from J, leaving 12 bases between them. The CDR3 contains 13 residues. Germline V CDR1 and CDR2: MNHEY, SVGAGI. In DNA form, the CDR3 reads TGTGCCAGCAGTCTGATACAGGGAAATGAGCAGTTCTTC. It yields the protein CASSLIQGNEQFF.

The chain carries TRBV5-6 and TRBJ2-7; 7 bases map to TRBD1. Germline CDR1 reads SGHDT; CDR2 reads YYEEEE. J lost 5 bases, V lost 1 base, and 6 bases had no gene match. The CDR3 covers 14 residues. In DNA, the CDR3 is TGTGCCAGCAGCTTGTGGATAGGGGGCCACGAGCAGTACTTC. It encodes CASSLWIGGHEQYF.

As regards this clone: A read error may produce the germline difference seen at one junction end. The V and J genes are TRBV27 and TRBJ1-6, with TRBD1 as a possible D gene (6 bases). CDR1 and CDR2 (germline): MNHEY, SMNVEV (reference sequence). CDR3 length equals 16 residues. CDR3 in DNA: TGTGCCAGCTGTTTTCTTGGGGGGGTTGGGGGGCCACCCCTCCACTTT. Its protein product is CASCFLGGVGGPPLHF.

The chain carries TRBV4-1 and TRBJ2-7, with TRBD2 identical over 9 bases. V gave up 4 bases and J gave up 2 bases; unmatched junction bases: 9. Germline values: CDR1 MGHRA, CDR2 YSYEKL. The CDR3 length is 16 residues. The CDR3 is CASSLGTSRRAYEQYF. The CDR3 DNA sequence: TGCGCCAGCAGCCTCGGGACTAGCAGGAGGGCCTACGAGCAGTACTTC.

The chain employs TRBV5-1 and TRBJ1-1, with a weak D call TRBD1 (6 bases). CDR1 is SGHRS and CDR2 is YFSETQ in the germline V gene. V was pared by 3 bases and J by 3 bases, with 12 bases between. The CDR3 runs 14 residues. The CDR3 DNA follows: TGCGCCAGCAGCTATGACAGGCGGGACACTGAAGCTTTCTTT. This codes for CASSYDRRDTEAFF.

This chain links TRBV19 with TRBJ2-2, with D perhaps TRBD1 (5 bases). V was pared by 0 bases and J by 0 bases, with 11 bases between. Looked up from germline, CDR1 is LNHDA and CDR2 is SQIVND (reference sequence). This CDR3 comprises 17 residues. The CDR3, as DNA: TGTGCCAGTAGTATAGACAGGGCCCCTGCGAACACCGGGGAGCTGTTTTTT. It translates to CASSIDRAPANTGELFF. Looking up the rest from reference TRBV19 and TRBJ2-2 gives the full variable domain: DGGITQSPKYLFRKEGQNVTLSCEQNLNHDAMYWYRQDPGQGLRLIYYSQIVNDFQKGDIAEGYSVSREKKESFPLTVTSAQKNPTAFYLCASSIDRAPANTGELFFGEGSRLTVL.

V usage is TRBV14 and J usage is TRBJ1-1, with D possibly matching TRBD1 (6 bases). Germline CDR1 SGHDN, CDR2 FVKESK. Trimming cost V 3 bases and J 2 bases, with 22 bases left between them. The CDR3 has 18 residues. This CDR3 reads CASSQRPFGQRLNTEAFF. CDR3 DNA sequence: TGTGCCAGCAGCCAGAGACCCTTCGGACAGCGATTAAACACTGAAGCTTTCTTT.

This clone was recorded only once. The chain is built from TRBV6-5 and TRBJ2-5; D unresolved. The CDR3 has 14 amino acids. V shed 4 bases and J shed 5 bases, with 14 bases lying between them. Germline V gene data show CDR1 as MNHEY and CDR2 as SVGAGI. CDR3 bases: TGTGCCAGCAGTTTCTCACCTTACTTGGAGACCCAGTACTTC. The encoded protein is CASSFSPYLETQYF.

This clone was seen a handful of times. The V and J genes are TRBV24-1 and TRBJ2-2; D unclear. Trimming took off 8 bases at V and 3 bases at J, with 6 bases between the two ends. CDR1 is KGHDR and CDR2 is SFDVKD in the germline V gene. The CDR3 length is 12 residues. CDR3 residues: CATISYTGELFF. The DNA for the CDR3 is TGTGCCACCATTTCCTACACCGGGGAGCTGTTTTTT.

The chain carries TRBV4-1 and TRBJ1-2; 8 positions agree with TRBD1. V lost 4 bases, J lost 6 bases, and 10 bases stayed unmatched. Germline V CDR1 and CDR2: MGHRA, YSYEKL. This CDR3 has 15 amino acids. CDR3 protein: CASSPNADRVDGYTF. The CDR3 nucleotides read TGCGCCAGCAGCCCGAACGCGGACAGGGTAGATGGCTACACCTTC.